This T cell receptor beta chain was obtained from a study of blood T cell repertoires in COVID-19. Study details: Sample material is recorded as cDNA or gDNA derived from T cells, B-cell-depleted T cells, or PBMCs.

Enrollees, about 18 to 89 years old, lived in about two dozen US areas. The method was immunoSEQ multiplex PCR; TCRdb's version includes in-frame clones alone and lacks a portion of them. The table records about 130,000 clones, about four fifths of them present only once. From germline, CDR1 is MNHEY and CDR2 SVGAGI. The J segment lost 3 bases and the V segment lost 6 bases, leaving 7 bases of the junction unmatched. The CDR3 extends over 15 amino acids. The rearrangement joins TRBV6-5 to TRBJ1-3; 8 nucleotides agree with TRBD1. The sequence was obtained from a man aged 30-40 years who had recovered from COVID-19. The sequenced material came from PBMCs or T cells enriched from blood (not recorded which). CDR3: CASRAQGAYGNTIYF. CDR3 nucleotide sequence: TGTGCCAGCAGGGCTCAGGGGGCGTATGGAAACACCATATATTTT.